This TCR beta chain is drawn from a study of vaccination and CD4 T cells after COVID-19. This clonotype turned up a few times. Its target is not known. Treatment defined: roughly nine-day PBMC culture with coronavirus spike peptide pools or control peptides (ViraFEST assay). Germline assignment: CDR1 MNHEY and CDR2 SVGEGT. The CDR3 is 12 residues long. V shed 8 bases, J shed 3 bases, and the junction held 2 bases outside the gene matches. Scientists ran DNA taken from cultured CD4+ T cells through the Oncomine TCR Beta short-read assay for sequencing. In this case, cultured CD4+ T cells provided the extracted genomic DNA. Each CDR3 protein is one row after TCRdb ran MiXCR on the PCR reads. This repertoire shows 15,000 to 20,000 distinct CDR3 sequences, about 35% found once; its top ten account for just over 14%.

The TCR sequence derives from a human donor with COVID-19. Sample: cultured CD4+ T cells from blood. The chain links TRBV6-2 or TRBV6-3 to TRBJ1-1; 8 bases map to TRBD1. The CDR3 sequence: CASRQGYTEAFF. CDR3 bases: TGTGCCAGCCGACAGGGGTACACTGAAGCTTTCTTT.